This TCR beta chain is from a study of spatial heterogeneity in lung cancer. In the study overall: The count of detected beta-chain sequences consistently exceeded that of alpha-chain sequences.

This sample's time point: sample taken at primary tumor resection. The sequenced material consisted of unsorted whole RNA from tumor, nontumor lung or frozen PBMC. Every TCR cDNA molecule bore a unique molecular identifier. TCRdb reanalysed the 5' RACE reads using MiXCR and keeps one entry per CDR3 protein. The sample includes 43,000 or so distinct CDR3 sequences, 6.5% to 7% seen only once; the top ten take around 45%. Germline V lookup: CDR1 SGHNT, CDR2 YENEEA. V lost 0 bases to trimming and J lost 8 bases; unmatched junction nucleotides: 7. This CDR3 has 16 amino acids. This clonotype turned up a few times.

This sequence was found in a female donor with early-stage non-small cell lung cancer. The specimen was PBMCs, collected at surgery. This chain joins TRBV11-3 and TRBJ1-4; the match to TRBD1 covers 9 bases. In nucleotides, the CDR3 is TGTGCCAGCAGCTTAGATTGGAAGGACAGGGGAGAAAAACTGTTTTTT. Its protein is CASSLDWKDRGEKLFF.